This T cell receptor (beta chain) was found in a study of shared clonotypes between healthy human individuals. Whole-study context: Used for every donor were three CD4 naive, three CD4 memory, two CD8 naive and one CD8 memory plate.

The table lists this clone with a few counts. Its antigen is unidentified. Study results and caveats: Relative to their counterparts shared across all four donors, non-shared clonotypes exhibited diminished generation probabilities.

Here immunoSEQ multiplex PCR was the method, and the copy in TCRdb shows in-frame clones only, minus some. The data hold over 850,000 clones, with around 82% observed a single time. The J segment lost 7 bases and the V segment lost 4 bases, leaving 13 bases of the junction unmatched. Germline lookup yields CDR1 MNHNS and CDR2 SASEGT. This CDR3 region has 15 residues. The receptor was derived from a man in his late teens or twenties in good health. Some clones in this sample may be carry-over from other donors' samples. Sequenced input: memory CD4+ T cells from PBMCs. This sample's subset: CD45RA-negative fraction. The gene calls are TRBV6-1 and TRBJ2-7; 7 bases line up with TRBD1. DNA of the CDR3: TGTGCCAGCAGTGGAAACAGGGGACGATGGGAAGAGCAGTACTTC. It is translated as CASSGNRGRWEEQYF.